This entry lists 30 T cell receptor beta chains sequenced from one sample in a study of PD-L1 blockade in urothelial cancer. As for time point: peripheral blood 6 weeks after treatment start. Here immunoSEQ multiplex PCR was the method, and the copy in TCRdb shows in-frame clones only, minus some. The sample contains about 120,000 clones, around nine tenths of which appear only once. Sequences were derived from PBMCs, sampled around atezolizumab (anti-PD-L1) treatment. These receptors were taken from a man between 60 and 75 years old with urothelial cancer.

CDR3 in amino acids: CATSEGTDYGYTF. The DNA of the CDR3 is TGTGCCACCAGCGAAGGGACAGACTATGGCTACACCTTC. This sequence joins TRBV15 and TRBJ1-2; 7 bases are shared with TRBD1. The ends lost 5 bases at V and 3 bases at J; junction bases unmatched: 3. The CDR3 runs 13 residues. Germline loops: CDR1 LNHNV, CDR2 YYDKDF (reference sequence).

J is TRBJ2-7 and V is TRBV10-3; 9 nucleotides align to TRBD2. The CDR3 contains 15 residues. Trimming cost V 8 bases and J 2 bases; bases outside gene matches: 10. CDR1 and CDR2 from the germline V gene are ENHRY and SYGVKD. The CDR3 region is CAIREGPSGAYEQYF. The CDR3 nucleotides are TGTGCCATCCGAGAAGGGCCTAGCGGGGCCTACGAGCAGTACTTC.

The chain employs TRBV4-1 and TRBJ2-5; 8 bases agree with TRBD2. Germline CDR1 reads MGHRA; CDR2 reads YSYEKL. The trim removed 1 base at V and 5 bases at J, leaving 6 bases unmatched. The CDR3 extends over 15 amino acids. The CDR3 coding sequence is TGCGCCAGCAGCCAAGCGGGGGGGCCGATTGAGACCCAGTACTTC. This sequence encodes CASSQAGGPIETQYF.

J is TRBJ2-7 and V is TRBV2; 7 bases are shared with TRBD1. The CDR3 is 14 amino acids. V trimming: 7 bases; J trimming: 2 bases; junction bases outside the gene matches: 8. Germline V gives CDR1 SNHLY, CDR2 FYNNEI. The CDR3 DNA reads as TGTGCCAGCACCGAGGGGACAGCCACCTACGAGCAGTACTTC. Encoded protein: CASTEGTATYEQYF.

The chain is built from TRBV6-6 and TRBJ2-1, with 9 bases lining up with TRBD2. The CDR3 contains 16 residues. Trimming cost V 2 bases and J 8 bases; bases outside gene matches: 10. In germline, CDR1 is MNHNY, CDR2 SVGAGI (reference sequence). CDR3 sequence: CASSYIAGVRGYEQFF. CDR3 DNA: TGTGCCAGCAGTTACATAGCGGGAGTGAGGGGGTATGAGCAGTTCTTC.

The chain uses TRBV28 and TRBJ2-7; the D is unclear. The CDR3 is made up of 12 amino acids. Trimming removed 3 bases at V and 6 bases at J, with 9 bases between. Germline V gives CDR1 MDHEN, CDR2 SYDVKM. CDR3 bases: TGTGCCAGCAGTTTGCCCGGTAGCGAGCAGTACTTC. Translating gives CASSLPGSEQYF.

The genes are TRBV5-1 and TRBJ2-3, with TRBD2 identical over 12 bases. V gave up 4 bases and J gave up 1 base; unmatched junction bases: 7. Germline V lookup: CDR1 SGHRS, CDR2 YFSETQ. The length of the CDR3 is 17 residues. CDR3 nucleotides: TGCGCCAGCAGCCCGGCGACTAGCGGGGGACGCACAGATACGCAGTATTTT. Translation: CASSPATSGGRTDTQYF.

The chain employs TRBV4-1 and TRBJ2-1; 11 nucleotides agree with TRBD2. The germline V gene has CDR1 MGHRA and CDR2 YSYEKL. This CDR3 comprises 21 residues. V lost 3 bases, J lost 1 base, and 17 bases stayed unmatched. The CDR3 coding sequence is TGCGCCAGCAGCCAGCCCACTTCTCCGGGACTAGCGGACAAATCCTACAATGAGCAGTTCTTC. Its protein is CASSQPTSPGLADKSYNEQFF.

This clone has just one count. The V and J genes are TRBV30 and TRBJ1-3, with D perhaps matching TRBD1 (6 bases). Germline CDR1 reads GTSNPN; CDR2 reads SVGIG (reference sequence). This CDR3 spans 12 amino acids. V lost 5 bases and J 4 bases, leaving 9 bases between the germline ends. The CDR3 DNA reads as TGTGCCTGGCAGGGGCAAGGAAACACCATATATTTT. It specifies CAWQGQGNTIYF.

The chain combines TRBV18 with TRBJ1-3, with D unclear. The CDR3 totals 15 residues. V was shortened by 2 bases and J by 5 bases, with 13 bases between the two germline ends. Germline V gives CDR1 KGHSH, CDR2 LQKENI. The CDR3 nucleotides are TGTGCCAGCTCACCAGCCCCCCCAACTAGAAACACCATATATTTT. Protein product: CASSPAPPTRNTIYF.

In its sample, this clone was seen once. In DNA, the CDR3 is TGCAGCGTTGAAATCCAGGGGGCGTTTGGTGGCTACACCTTC. It codes for CSVEIQGAFGGYTF. The chain carries TRBV29-1 and TRBJ1-2, with 8 bases lining up with TRBD1. Looked up from germline, CDR1 is SQVTM and CDR2 is ANQGSEA. V lost 2 bases and J lost 7; bases outside the gene matches: 9. The length of the CDR3 is 14 residues.

This chain connects TRBV27 to TRBJ1-2; TRBD1 might be the D (5 bases). Germline assignment: CDR1 MNHEY and CDR2 SMNVEV (reference sequence). Trimming took off 2 bases at V and 6 bases at J, with 13 bases between the two ends. This CDR3 region has 14 residues. The CDR3: CASSLLGGTDGYTF. The DNA for the CDR3 is TGTGCCAGCAGTTTACTCGGGGGTACTGATGGCTACACCTTC.

This chain joins TRBV18 and TRBJ2-4, with a tentative D call TRBD1 (7 bases). Per the germline V gene, CDR1 is KGHSH and CDR2 is LQKENI. CDR3 size: 20 residues. Deletions cut 1 base from V and 8 bases from J, with 30 bases between. The CDR3 region has the DNA TGTGCCAGCTCACCACGTGCCGGCGGCGGGGCACAGGGGATGGCGGACATTCAGTACTTC. It is translated as CASSPRAGGGAQGMADIQYF.

The chain has TRBV9 and TRBJ2-5, with 8 bases matching TRBD2. J lost 2 bases, V lost 1 base, and 16 bases had no gene match. This CDR3 has 19 residues. Germline values: CDR1 SGDLS, CDR2 YYNGEE. CDR3 in DNA: TGTGCCAGCAGCGTATGGGCCGGTGTGGCGGGAGGACAACAAGAGACCCAGTACTTC. Residues: CASSVWAGVAGGQQETQYF.

The rearrangement links TRBV7-2 to TRBJ2-2; D unresolved. Per germline, CDR1 SGHTA and CDR2 FQGNSA. V was shortened by 1 base and J by 4 bases, with 10 bases between the two germline ends. The CDR3 is 15 amino acids. Here the CDR3 reads CASSLVGFGTGELFF. CDR3 DNA sequence: TGTGCCAGCAGCTTAGTTGGTTTCGGCACCGGGGAGCTGTTTTTT.

The chain joins TRBV11-2 to TRBJ2-5; 7 bases fit TRBD2. The junction had 13 bases not matched to a gene; V was cut back by 4 bases and J by 2 bases. Germline CDR1 SGHAT, CDR2 FQNNGV. This CDR3 contains 17 residues. The CDR3 DNA reads TGTGCCAGCAGCTCGAACGAGCGGGGCTCCTCACAAGAGACCCAGTACTTC. Protein product: CASSSNERGSSQETQYF.

This clone has only one observation. The V call is TRBV6-5, the J call TRBJ2-3; D uncertain. Trimming took 6 bases from V and 4 from J, leaving 14 bases between them. The germline gives CDR1 MNHEY, CDR2 SVGAGI. CDR3 length equals 14 residues. The CDR3 loop reads CASRHPGSPDTQYF. The CDR3 DNA sequence: TGTGCCAGCAGACACCCCGGGTCCCCAGATACGCAGTATTTT.

This clone was counted a few times. The V gene is TRBV18, the J gene TRBJ2-3, with TRBD2 matching 12 bases. The length of the CDR3 is 19 residues. Germline V lookup: CDR1 KGHSH, CDR2 LQKENI. J gave up 5 bases and V 6 bases, and 18 bases lay outside the gene matches. CDR3 in amino acids: CASSSGVMTSGGSRDTQYF. CDR3 DNA sequence: TGTGCCAGCTCCTCGGGAGTGATGACTAGCGGGGGAAGTAGAGATACGCAGTATTTT.

This clone occurred a few times. The gene calls are TRBV4-2 and TRBJ2-2; TRBD2 aligns across 9 bases. In germline, CDR1 is LGHNA, CDR2 YNFKEQ. V lost 1 base to trimming and J lost 6 bases; unmatched junction nucleotides: 3. The CDR3 is 15 residues long. The CDR3 bases are TGTGCCAGCAGCCAAGGAGGGACTAGCTCCGGGGAGCTGTTTTTT. Protein product: CASSQGGTSSGELFF.

CDR3 nucleotides: TGTGCCAGCAGCTTAGGGAGGGGGCGATTGAGAACTGAAGCTTTCTTT. It translates to CASSLGRGRLRTEAFF. The rearrangement joins TRBV7-8 to TRBJ1-1, with TRBD1 identical over 7 bases. Germline CDR1 is SGHVS and CDR2 is FQNEAQ. The CDR3 runs to 16 residues. Losses at the gene ends were 1 base for V and 5 bases for J; bases not matched to a gene: 10.

CDR3 residues: CASSSDGPAGTQYF. In nucleotides, the CDR3 is TGTGCCAGCAGCTCGGACGGACCCGCGGGTACGCAGTATTTT. This rearrangement joins TRBV7-6 to TRBJ2-3, with a possible D match to TRBD2 (5 bases). Trimming cost V 4 bases and J 8 bases, with 16 bases left between them. The CDR3 loop spans 14 amino acids. CDR1 and CDR2 from the germline V gene are SGHVS and FNYEAQ. Combining the CDR3 with reference TRBV7-6 and TRBJ2-3 gives the whole variable domain GAGVSQSPRYKVTKRGQDVALRCDPISGHVSLYWYRQALGQGPEFLTYFNYEAQQDKSGLPNDRFSAERPEGSISTLTIQRTEQRDSAMYRCASSSDGPAGTQYFGPGTRLTVL.

V is TRBV6-1 and J is TRBJ1-6; no clear D gene. Trimming cost V 3 bases and J 11 bases, with 11 bases left between them. The CDR3 covers 13 residues. The V gene's germline CDR1 is MNHNS and CDR2 SASEGT. The CDR3 coding sequence is TGTGCCAGCAGTGAGGCAGAAGAGGCACCCCTCCACTTT. It yields the protein CASSEAEEAPLHF.

The rearrangement links TRBV7-8 to TRBJ2-1; 10 bases align to TRBD2. This CDR3 contains 19 residues. Germline trimming cut 4 bases from V and 8 bases from J; bases unmatched to any gene: 20. Per germline, CDR1 SGHVS and CDR2 FQNEAQ. CDR3 bases: TGTGCCAGCAGCTCCGGGAAGCAGGGGTCAGCGGGAGGGCCATATGAGCAGTTCTTC. This sequence encodes CASSSGKQGSAGGPYEQFF.

V and J are TRBV7-3 and TRBJ2-3; maybe TRBD1 (5 bases). This CDR3 has 15 amino acids. Germline V gene data show CDR1 as SGHTA and CDR2 as FQGTGA. Trimming cost V 0 bases and J 2 bases, with 9 bases left between them. The CDR3 reads CASSLTLDTTDTQYF. CDR3 bases: TGTGCCAGCAGCTTAACGTTGGACACCACAGATACGCAGTATTTT.

This clone was seen only once. The chain recombines TRBV6-5 with TRBJ1-4; D not resolved. V dropped 0 bases and J dropped 0 bases, with 8 bases sitting between them. Germline lookup yields CDR1 MNHEY and CDR2 SVGAGI. This CDR3 has 16 amino acids. The CDR3 spells CASSYSSGATNEKLFF. The CDR3 nucleotides are TGTGCCAGCAGTTACTCGAGCGGGGCAACTAATGAAAAACTGTTTTTT.

This clone appeared a single time. This sequence joins TRBV29-1 and TRBJ2-1; D gene unclear. Per the germline V gene, CDR1 is SQVTM and CDR2 is ANQGSEA. This CDR3 has 15 amino acids. V lost 3 bases and J lost 2, with 14 bases in between. CDR3 residues: CSVDLAEPPYNEQFF. CDR3 DNA sequence: TGCAGCGTTGACCTTGCGGAGCCCCCCTACAATGAGCAGTTCTTC.

This clone came up once. The chain recombines TRBV28 with TRBJ1-5; 8 nucleotides match TRBD1. The junction had 8 bases not matched to a gene; V was cut back by 7 bases and J by 6 bases. The germline V gene encodes CDR1 MDHEN and CDR2 SYDVKM. This CDR3 is built from 14 residues. As DNA, the CDR3 is TGTGCCAGCACTCGGACAGGGTCGGGTCAGCCCCAGCATTTT. It is translated as CASTRTGSGQPQHF. The full variable domain, completed using reference TRBV28 and TRBJ1-5, is DVKVTQSSRYLVKRTGEKVFLECVQDMDHENMFWYRQDPGLGLRLIYFSYDVKMKEKGDIPEGYSVSREKKERFSLILESASTNQTSMYLCASTRTGSGQPQHFGDGTRLSIL.

The rearrangement uses TRBV4-3 and TRBJ2-3, with 13 bases matching TRBD2. Germline trimming cut 2 bases from V and 4 bases from J; bases unmatched to any gene: 3. Germline V gene sequence: CDR1 LGHNA, CDR2 YSLEER. The CDR3 is made up of 16 amino acids. The CDR3 protein is CASSQTGTSGADTQYF. CDR3 bases: TGCGCCAGCAGCCAAACCGGGACTAGCGGGGCAGATACGCAGTATTTT.

The chain employs TRBV7-6 and TRBJ2-7; 8 bases are shared with TRBD2. The germline CDR1 and CDR2 sequences are SGHVS and FNYEAQ. V lost 5 bases, J lost 4 bases, and 10 bases stayed unmatched. The CDR3 is made up of 15 amino acids. Written as DNA, the CDR3 is TGTGCCAGCAGCCCACCCCAAGCGGGAGTGTACGAGCAGTACTTC. Residues: CASSPPQAGVYEQYF.

This chain links TRBV7-9 with TRBJ2-7; 9 bases match TRBD1. Trimming took 4 bases from V and 2 from J; bases not matched to a gene: 3. Germline CDR1 is SEHNR and CDR2 is FQNEAQ (reference sequence). The CDR3 runs to 14 residues. In DNA form, the CDR3 reads TGTGCCAGCAGCTACGGGACAGGGACCTACGAGCAGTACTTC. Its protein product is CASSYGTGTYEQYF.